What follows are 16 T cell receptor beta chains derived from one specimen sequenced in a study of vaccination effects on CD4 cells after COVID-19. These receptors have no known antigen. Generated by immunoSEQ multiplex PCR, the TCRdb table keeps only in-frame clones and is missing some. The sample holds under 15,000 clones; 78% are singletons and the top ten take 29%. Antigen-specific CD4+ T cells expanded by the ViraFEST assay with viral peptide pools were then sequenced. After around 10 days in culture, the CD4+ T cells were isolated. The individual was infected with SARS-CoV-2 between March and December 2020, as confirmed by PCR. All participants had two doses of either the BNT162b2 or mRNA-1273 vaccine. Sequenced material: CD4+ T cells from PBMCs cultured with HCoV-NL63 spike peptides, taken after COVID-19 vaccination. Source of these receptors: a human donor who had a prior SARS-CoV-2 infection.

J is TRBJ2-1 and V is TRBV4-3; D is tentatively TRBD1 or TRBD2 (6 bases each). V dropped 2 bases and J dropped 3 bases, with 14 bases sitting between them. CDR1 and CDR2 from the germline V gene are LGHNA and YSLEER. The CDR3 contains 16 residues. CDR3 nucleotides: TGCGCCAGCAGCCAACTTCTGGGGGGCCTCTACAATGAGCAGTTCTTC. Protein sequence: CASSQLLGGLYNEQFF.

This clone ranks as medium-sized. The chain combines TRBV7-6 with TRBJ2-7; 7 bases are a match to TRBD1. After removal of 5 bases from V and 2 bases from J, the junction contained 12 bases not matched to a gene. CDR3 length: 16 amino acids. Germline V gene sequence: CDR1 SGHVS, CDR2 FNYEAQ. The CDR3 nucleotides read TGTGCCAGCAGCCCAACGACAGGGCGCACCACCTACGAGCAGTACTTC. Amino acids: CASSPTTGRTTYEQYF.

The chain couples TRBV28 to TRBJ1-6, with D hard to call. Looked up from germline, CDR1 is MDHEN and CDR2 is SYDVKM. V was clipped by 4 bases and J by 11 bases, with 24 bases between them. The CDR3 loop spans 17 amino acids. CDR3 protein: CASSSGPLRERFPPLHF. The CDR3 DNA follows: TGTGCCAGCAGTTCCGGACCTTTGAGGGAACGGTTCCCACCCCTCCACTTT.

The chain joins TRBV5-1 to TRBJ2-2, with 7 nucleotides matching TRBD2. Germline-derived CDR1 and CDR2 are SGHRS and YFSETQ. V lost 0 bases, J lost 3 bases, and 5 bases stayed unmatched. The CDR3 has 16 amino acids. This chain's CDR3 is CASSLAGGSDTGELFF. DNA of the CDR3: TGCGCCAGCAGCTTGGCCGGCGGGAGTGACACCGGGGAGCTGTTTTTT.

The chain couples TRBV15 to TRBJ1-2; weak D call: TRBD1 (5 bases). Trimming took 0 bases from V and 8 from J, leaving 10 bases between them. The germline V gene encodes CDR1 LNHNV and CDR2 YYDKDF (reference sequence). This CDR3 comprises 13 residues. CDR3 protein: CATSRDWGKGYTF. CDR3 in DNA: TGTGCCACCAGCAGAGATTGGGGGAAGGGCTACACCTTC.

The chain uses TRBV7-2 and TRBJ2-1; D tentatively fits TRBD1 or TRBD2 (5 bases each). The CDR3 is made up of 14 amino acids. Trimming stripped 1 base from V and 14 bases from J, with 18 bases between. Germline V gene lookup returns CDR1 SGHTA and CDR2 FQGNSA. As DNA, the CDR3 is TGTGCCAGCAGCTTAGTGGTACTAGGGACGAGCAAGTTCTTC. As protein: CASSLVVLGTSKFF. The variable domain in full, with the rest retrieved from reference TRBV7-2 and TRBJ2-1, is GAGVSQSPSNKVTEKGKDVELRCDPISGHTALYWYRQSLGQGLEFLIYFQGNSAPDKSGLPSDRFSAERTGGSVSTLTIQRTQQEDSAVYLCASSLVVLGTSKFFGPGTRLTVL.

The chain uses TRBV18 and TRBJ2-5; D perhaps matches TRBD2 (5 bases). The germline V gene has CDR1 KGHSH and CDR2 LQKENI. This CDR3 is built from 18 residues. Deletions cut 3 bases from V and 2 bases from J, with 22 bases between. The CDR3 DNA is TGTGCCAGCTCACCGACACGCTCTCGGGGTAAAGCTCAAGAGACCCAGTACTTC. Translating gives CASSPTRSRGKAQETQYF. The complete variable domain, with remaining parts taken from reference TRBV18 and TRBJ2-5, reads NAGVMQNPRHLVRRRGQEARLRCSPMKGHSHVYWYRQLPEEGLKFMVYLQKENIIDESGMPKERFSAEFPKEGPSILRIQQVVRGDSAAYFCASSPTRSRGKAQETQYFGPGTRLLVL.

The chain couples TRBV7-9 to TRBJ2-6; TRBD1 matches 7 bases. The germline gives CDR1 SEHNR, CDR2 FQNEAQ (reference sequence). Losses at the gene ends were 1 base for V and 12 bases for J; bases not matched to a gene: 6. The CDR3 loop spans 14 amino acids. The CDR3 protein is CASSLVEGAVVLTF. CDR3 DNA sequence: TGTGCCAGCAGCTTAGTAGAGGGGGCCGTCGTCCTGACTTTC.

This chain uses TRBV5-1 with TRBJ2-3; no clear D. The CDR3 runs 13 residues. Germline V gives CDR1 SGHRS, CDR2 YFSETQ. Trimming took 5 bases from V and 7 from J, leaving 14 bases between them. The CDR3 DNA reads as TGCGCCAGCAGTTTTGGCCCGGCGTATACGCAGTATTTT. It codes for CASSFGPAYTQYF.

This clone turned up a few times. The gene calls are TRBV18 and TRBJ2-7, with 8 nucleotides matching TRBD1. Germline lookup yields CDR1 KGHSH and CDR2 LQKENI. CDR3 length equals 14 residues. The J segment lost 4 bases and the V segment lost 6 bases, leaving 8 bases of the junction unmatched. The CDR3 DNA sequence: TGTGCCAGCTCTCCCGACAGGGGTGTTTACGAGCAGTACTTC. Its translation is CASSPDRGVYEQYF. The full variable domain, completed using reference TRBV18 and TRBJ2-7, is NAGVMQNPRHLVRRRGQEARLRCSPMKGHSHVYWYRQLPEEGLKFMVYLQKENIIDESGMPKERFSAEFPKEGPSILRIQQVVRGDSAAYFCASSPDRGVYEQYFGPGTRLTVT.

This clone was observed a single time. J is TRBJ1-3 and V is TRBV7-2; D may be TRBD1 (6 bases). The germline V gene has CDR1 SGHTA and CDR2 FQGNSA. The V and J ends lost 1 base and 8 bases respectively, with 12 bases between them. This CDR3 is built from 14 residues. The CDR3 DNA is TGTGCCAGCAGCTTAGGGGGGGCTATCGACACCATATATTTT. Its translation: CASSLGGAIDTIYF.

The chain uses TRBV4-2 and TRBJ2-2; 8 bases align to TRBD2. Germline trimming cut 3 bases from V and 7 bases from J; bases unmatched to any gene: 4. This CDR3 has 14 residues. The V gene's germline CDR1 is LGHNA and CDR2 YNFKEQ. The chain's CDR3 is CASSQRGVDGELFF. DNA for the CDR3: TGTGCCAGCAGCCAGCGGGGGGTTGACGGGGAGCTGTTTTTT.

The chain joins TRBV27 to TRBJ2-7, with 7 bases that match TRBD1. This CDR3 is built from 15 residues. With V trimmed by 3 bases and J by 4 bases, 9 bases remained unmatched. Germline V lookup: CDR1 MNHEY, CDR2 SMNVEV (reference sequence). As DNA, the CDR3 is TGTGCCAGCAGTTTTCTGGGGACAGAGGGGTACGAGCAGTACTTC. Protein sequence: CASSFLGTEGYEQYF.

The rearrangement uses TRBV4-3 and TRBJ2-1, with 11 nucleotides matching TRBD2. The ends lost 4 bases at V and 7 bases at J; junction bases unmatched: 9. Germline CDR1 reads LGHNA; CDR2 reads YSLEER. CDR3 length: 16 amino acids. CDR3 residues: CASSRLAGGPRNEQFF. The CDR3 region has the DNA TGCGCCAGCAGCCGATTAGCGGGAGGGCCTAGGAATGAGCAGTTCTTC.

The chain combines TRBV18 with TRBJ1-3; unclear D gene. Germline V CDR1 and CDR2: KGHSH, LQKENI. The V end was cut by 6 bases, the J end by 2 bases, with 11 bases between. The CDR3 has 14 residues. In DNA form, the CDR3 reads TGTGCCAGCTCGCCTGATGGGGCTGGAAACACCATATATTTT. Translation: CASSPDGAGNTIYF. Using reference TRBV18 and TRBJ1-3 for the parts outside the CDR3, the full variable domain is NAGVMQNPRHLVRRRGQEARLRCSPMKGHSHVYWYRQLPEEGLKFMVYLQKENIIDESGMPKERFSAEFPKEGPSILRIQQVVRGDSAAYFCASSPDGAGNTIYFGEGSWLTVV.

The V call is TRBV2, the J call TRBJ1-6; perhaps TRBD1 as D (5 bases). In germline, CDR1 is SNHLY, CDR2 FYNNEI. V was trimmed by 8 bases and J by 12 bases, leaving 17 bases between them. CDR3 length equals 13 residues. CDR3 DNA: TGTGCCAGCCGCCGCGGGGCACTTCAACCCCTCCACTTT. Amino acids: CASRRGALQPLHF.